The next 14 T cell receptor beta chains were all read from a single sample in a study of CD8+CD57+ T cells in acquired aplastic anemia. Patients included in sequencing had previously demonstrated CD8+CD57+ cell expansion by flow cytometry. CDR3 and TCR beta VDJ profiling relied on genomic DNA as the template. One entry per CDR3 protein, called by TCRdb with MiXCR from the reads. The table shows around 250,000 distinct CDR3 sequences, with approximately 82% occurring only once. Sequencing was carried out using sorted CD4+, CD8+, or CD8+CD57+ T cells (not recorded which) from PBMCs. All receptors derive from a human donor with aplastic anemia.

The chain is built from TRBV11-3 and TRBJ1-6, with D unresolved. V was clipped by 1 base and J by 3 bases, with 10 bases between them. Looked up from germline, CDR1 is SGHNT and CDR2 is YENEEA. This CDR3 is 16 amino acids long. The CDR3 DNA sequence: TGTGCCAGCAGCTTAGCGGGAGGCCGCTATAATTCACCCCTCCACTTT. Protein sequence: CASSLAGGRYNSPLHF.

The rearrangement links TRBV7-6 to TRBJ1-1; 11 nucleotides agree with TRBD1. The germline CDR1 and CDR2 sequences are SGHVS and FNYEAQ. The CDR3 loop spans 15 amino acids. The V segment lost 4 bases and the J segment 14 bases; nucleotides outside the gene matches: 15. The CDR3 spells CASSSDRGHSPQPFF. The CDR3 DNA follows: TGTGCCAGCAGCTCGGACAGGGGGCATTCACCCCAACCCTTCTTT.

The V call is TRBV7-2, the J call TRBJ1-1, with TRBD1 identical over 10 bases. The germline V gene encodes CDR1 SGHTA and CDR2 FQGNSA. With 7 bases clipped from V and 14 bases from J, the junction kept 19 bases outside the gene matches. The CDR3 is 15 residues long. The CDR3 loop is CASTYASRGTGVKFF. The CDR3 DNA reads TGTGCCAGCACCTACGCATCCCGAGGGACAGGGGTAAAATTCTTT. Drawing the rest from reference TRBV7-2 and TRBJ1-1, the complete variable domain is GAGVSQSPSNKVTEKGKDVELRCDPISGHTALYWYRQSLGQGLEFLIYFQGNSAPDKSGLPSDRFSAERTGGSVSTLTIQRTQQEDSAVYLCASTYASRGTGVKFFGQGTRLTVV.

In this sample, this clonotype turned up a few times. The junction shows a germline mismatch at one end, possibly a read error. The chain recombines TRBV7-9 with TRBJ1-5; the D gene is possibly TRBD1 (6 bases). CDR1 SEHNR and CDR2 FQNEAQ come from the germline V gene (reference sequence). The CDR3 is 14 amino acids. The CDR3 is CASSFPRSGGPEQF. DNA of the CDR3: TGTGCCAGCAGCTTTCCGAGAAGCGGGGGGCCCGAGCAGTTT. Supplemented by reference TRBV7-9 and TRBJ1-5, the full variable domain reads DTGVSQNPRHKITKRGQNVTFRCDPISEHNRLYWYRQTLGQGPEFLTYFQNEAQLEKSRLLSDRFSAERPKGSFSTLEIQRTEQGDSAMYLCASSFPRSGGPEQFGDGTRLSIL.

The chain is built from TRBV5-1 and TRBJ2-7; D gene ambiguous. CDR3 length: 18 residues. Looked up from germline, CDR1 is SGHRS and CDR2 is YFSETQ. CDR3 in amino acids: CASSLRPDDTALSYEQYV. CDR3 coding DNA: TGTGCCAGCAGCTTACGTCCAGACGACACAGCCCTTTCCTACGAGCAGTACGTC.

J is TRBJ2-1 and V is TRBV10-3, with D possibly being TRBD1 (5 bases). Germline V lookup: CDR1 ENHRY, CDR2 SYGVKD. The CDR3 is 14 amino acids. Trimming cost V 4 bases and J 12 bases, with 19 bases left between them. The CDR3 nucleotides read TGTGCCATCAGTGTGGGTGGCGGTGGGGCTACGCAGTTCTTC. Translated: CAISVGGGGATQFF.

The chain carries TRBV15 and TRBJ2-3; possible D gene TRBD1, 6 bases. V was clipped by 1 base and J by 0 bases, with 8 bases between them. Germline CDR1 LNHNV, CDR2 YYDKDF (reference sequence). This CDR3 region has 15 residues. The CDR3 DNA is TGTGCCACCAGCAGAGGGGGGCTAAGCACAGATACGCAGTATTTT. Translation gives CATSRGGLSTDTQYF.

Worth noting for this clonotype: At one end the junction does not follow the germline gene, possibly because of a read error. J is TRBJ2-3 and V is TRBV7-9; possibly TRBD2 for D (5 bases). The CDR3 length is 16 residues. Germline CDR1 is SEHNR and CDR2 is FQNEAQ (reference sequence). The CDR3 coding sequence is TGTGCCAGCAGTTTAGTACCCGGGGAGCCGGAGGTTACGCAGTATTTT. Translation gives CASSLVPGEPEVTQYF.

The chain combines TRBV7-8 with TRBJ2-1; 7 positions agree with TRBD1. CDR3 size: 14 residues. The germline V gene has CDR1 SGHVS and CDR2 FQNEAQ. Trimming removed 3 bases from V and 16 bases from J; junction bases left unmatched: 15. The CDR3 DNA reads TGTGCCAGCAGCTTTGATGCAGACGGGACAGCGCTTTTCTTC. It codes for CASSFDADGTALFF.

This clonotype showed up just a few times. The V call is TRBV29-1, the J call TRBJ2-5; D possibly matches TRBD1 or TRBD2 (6 bases each). CDR1 and CDR2 from the germline V gene are SQVTM and ANQGSEA. V was shortened by 8 bases and J by 3 bases, with 19 bases between the two germline ends. This CDR3 contains 14 residues. The CDR3 loop is CSQGGRGLEETQYF. CDR3 in DNA: TGCAGCCAAGGGGGTCGGGGGTTAGAAGAGACCCAGTACTTC.

This clonotype appeared a single time. The final CDR3 position lacks the conserved phenylalanine or tryptophan, pointing to a likely read error. This rearrangement joins TRBV9 to TRBJ2-7, with 9 bases matching TRBD2. The CDR3 has 15 residues. CDR1 and CDR2 (germline): SGDLS, YYNGEE. Unmatched junction bases numbered 7, after V lost 4 bases and J lost 2 bases. In DNA, the CDR3 is TGTGCCAGCAGCTCCAGCGGGGGGCCGCCCTACGAGCAGTACTCC. It specifies CASSSSGGPPYEQYS.

The rearrangement uses TRBV29-1 and TRBJ2-3; D gene unclear. Germline assignment: CDR1 SQVTM and CDR2 ANQGSEA. This CDR3 is 14 amino acids long. V lost 1 base to trimming and J lost 7 bases, with 15 bases between them. CDR3 in DNA: TGCAGCGTTGAAGCGCCAGGTACTGGTAATACGCAGTATTTT. Its translation: CSVEAPGTGNTQYF.

The gene calls are TRBV9 and TRBJ2-6; 8 bases are a match to TRBD2. V shed 7 bases, J shed 12 bases, and the junction held 18 bases outside the gene matches. The CDR3 loop spans 16 amino acids. CDR1 SGDLS and CDR2 YYNGEE come from the germline V gene. Written as DNA, the CDR3 is TGTGCCAGCGGATTAGCGGGGAACTTTCAGTCCTTCGTCCTGACTTTC. Translated: CASGLAGNFQSFVLTF.

This CDR3 is CATSADSGTSGSRDEQFF. The CDR3 DNA is TGTGCCACCAGTGCCGACAGCGGGACTAGCGGGAGTAGGGATGAGCAGTTCTTC. V is TRBV5-6 and J is TRBJ2-1; 14 positions match TRBD2. Germline-derived CDR1 and CDR2 are SGHDT and YYEEEE. The trim removed 9 bases at V and 8 bases at J, leaving 19 bases unmatched. This CDR3 comprises 18 residues.